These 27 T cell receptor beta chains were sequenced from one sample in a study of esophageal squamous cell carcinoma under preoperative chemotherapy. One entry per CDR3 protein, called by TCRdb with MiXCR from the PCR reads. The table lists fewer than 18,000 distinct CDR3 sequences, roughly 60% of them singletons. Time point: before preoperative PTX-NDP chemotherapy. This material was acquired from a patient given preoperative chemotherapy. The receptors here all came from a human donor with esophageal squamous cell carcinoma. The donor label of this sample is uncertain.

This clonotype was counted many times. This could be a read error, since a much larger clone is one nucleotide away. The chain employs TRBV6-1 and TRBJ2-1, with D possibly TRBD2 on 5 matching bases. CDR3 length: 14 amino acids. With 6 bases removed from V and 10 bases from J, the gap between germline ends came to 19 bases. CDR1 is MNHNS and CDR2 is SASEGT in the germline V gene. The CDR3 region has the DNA TGTGCCAGCAGAAAGGGCCAACTAGGCTACGAGCAGTTCTTC. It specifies CASRKGQLGYEQFF.

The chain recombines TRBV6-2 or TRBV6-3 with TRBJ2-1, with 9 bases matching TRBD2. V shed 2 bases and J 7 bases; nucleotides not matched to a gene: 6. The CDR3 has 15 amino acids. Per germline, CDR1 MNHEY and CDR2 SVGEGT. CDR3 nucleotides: TGTGCCAGCAGTTACGTTAGCGGGAGTCTAAATGAGCAGTTCTTC. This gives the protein CASSYVSGSLNEQFF.

The CDR3 DNA follows: TGTGCCAGCACCCTTGCAACTAATGAAAAACTGTTTTTT. Protein product: CASTLATNEKLFF. V is TRBV27 and J is TRBJ1-4; D is ambiguous. The CDR3 consists of 13 residues. The V gene lost 7 bases and the J gene lost 0 bases, with 6 bases spanning the gap. Germline V gene lookup returns CDR1 MNHEY and CDR2 SMNVEV (reference sequence).

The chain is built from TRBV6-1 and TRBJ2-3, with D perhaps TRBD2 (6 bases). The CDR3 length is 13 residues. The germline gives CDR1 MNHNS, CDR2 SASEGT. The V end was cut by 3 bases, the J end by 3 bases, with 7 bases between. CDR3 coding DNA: TGTGCCAGCAGTGACGGGACTACAGATACGCAGTATTTT. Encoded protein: CASSDGTTDTQYF.

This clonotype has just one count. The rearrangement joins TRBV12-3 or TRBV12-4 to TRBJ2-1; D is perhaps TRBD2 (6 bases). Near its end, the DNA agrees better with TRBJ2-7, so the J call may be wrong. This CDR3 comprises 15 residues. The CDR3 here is CASSTLGRGTIEQYF. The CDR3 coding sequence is TGTGCCAGCAGTACCCTCGGTCGGGGGACCATCGAGCAGTACTTC.

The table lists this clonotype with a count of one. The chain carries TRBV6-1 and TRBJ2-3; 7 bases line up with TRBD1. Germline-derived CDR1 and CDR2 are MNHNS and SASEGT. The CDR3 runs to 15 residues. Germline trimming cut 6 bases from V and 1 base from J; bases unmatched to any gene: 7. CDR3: CASREQGSGTDTQYF. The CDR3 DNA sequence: TGTGCCAGCAGAGAACAGGGGAGTGGCACAGATACGCAGTATTTT.

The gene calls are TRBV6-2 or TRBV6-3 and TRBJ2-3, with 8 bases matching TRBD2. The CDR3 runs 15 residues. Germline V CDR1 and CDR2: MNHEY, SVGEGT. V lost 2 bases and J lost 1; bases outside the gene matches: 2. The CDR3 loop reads CASSYERGRTDTQYF. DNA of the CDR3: TGTGCCAGCAGTTACGAGCGGGGGCGCACAGATACGCAGTATTTT.

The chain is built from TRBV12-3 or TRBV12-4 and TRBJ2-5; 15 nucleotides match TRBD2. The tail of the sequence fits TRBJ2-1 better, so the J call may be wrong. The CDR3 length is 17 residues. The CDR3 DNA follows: TGTGCCAGCAGTCTTGGACTAGCGGGGGGGCATTGGAATGAGCAGTTCTTC. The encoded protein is CASSLGLAGGHWNEQFF.

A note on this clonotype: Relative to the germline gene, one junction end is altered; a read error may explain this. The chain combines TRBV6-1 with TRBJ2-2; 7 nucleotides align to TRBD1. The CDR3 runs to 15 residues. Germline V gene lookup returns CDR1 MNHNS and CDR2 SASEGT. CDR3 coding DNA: TGTGTCAGGGGGACACAGGGCACTGGCACCGGGGAGCTGTATTTT. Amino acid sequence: CVRGTQGTGTGELYF.

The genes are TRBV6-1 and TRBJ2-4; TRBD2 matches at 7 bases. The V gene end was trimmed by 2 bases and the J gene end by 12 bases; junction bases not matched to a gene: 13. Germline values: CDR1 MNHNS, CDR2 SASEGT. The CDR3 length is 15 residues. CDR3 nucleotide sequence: TGTGCCAGCAGTGAATTGGGCCGGGGGGAAGGCACTCAGTACTTC. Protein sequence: CASSELGRGEGTQYF.

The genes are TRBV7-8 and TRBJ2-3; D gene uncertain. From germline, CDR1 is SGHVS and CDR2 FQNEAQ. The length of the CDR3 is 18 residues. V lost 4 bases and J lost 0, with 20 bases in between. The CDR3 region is CASSSTLTAGSSTDTQYF. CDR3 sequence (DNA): TGTGCCAGCAGCTCAACCTTGACGGCTGGCTCTAGCACAGATACGCAGTATTTT.

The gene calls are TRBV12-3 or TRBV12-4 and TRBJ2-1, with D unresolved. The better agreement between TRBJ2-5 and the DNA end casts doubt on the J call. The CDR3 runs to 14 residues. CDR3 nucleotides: TGTGCCAGCAGTCATGGGGTAAAGACGGAGACCCAGTACTTC. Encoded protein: CASSHGVKTETQYF.

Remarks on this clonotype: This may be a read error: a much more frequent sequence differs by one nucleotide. The CDR3 loop is CASSDGGSNEQYF. The CDR3 nucleotides read TGTGCCAGCAGCGATGGCGGATCCAATGAGCAGTACTTC. V is TRBV27 and J is TRBJ2-1; D is ambiguous. The end of the DNA aligns better with TRBJ2-7, so the J call may be wrong. This CDR3 is 13 amino acids long. Germline assignment: CDR1 MNHEY and CDR2 SMNVEV (reference sequence).

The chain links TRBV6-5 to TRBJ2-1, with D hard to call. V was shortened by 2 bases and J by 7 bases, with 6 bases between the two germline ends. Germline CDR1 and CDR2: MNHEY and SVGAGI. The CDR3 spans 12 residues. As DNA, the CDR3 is TGTGCCAGCAGTTACGGTTCAAATGAGCAGTTCTTC. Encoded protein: CASSYGSNEQFF.

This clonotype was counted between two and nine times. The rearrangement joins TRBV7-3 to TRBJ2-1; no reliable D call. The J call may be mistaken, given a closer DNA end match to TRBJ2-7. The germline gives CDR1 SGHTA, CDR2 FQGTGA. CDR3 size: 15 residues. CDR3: CASSLLGPSNNEQYF. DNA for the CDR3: TGTGCCAGCAGCTTACTTGGACCCTCGAACAATGAGCAGTACTTC.

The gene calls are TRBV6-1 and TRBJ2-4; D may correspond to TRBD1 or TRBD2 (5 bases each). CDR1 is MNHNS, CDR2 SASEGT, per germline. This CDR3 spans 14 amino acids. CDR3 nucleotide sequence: TGTGGCGGCACGGGGCTGAGAGCCAAAGACACGCAGTACTTC. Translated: CGGTGLRAKDTQYF.

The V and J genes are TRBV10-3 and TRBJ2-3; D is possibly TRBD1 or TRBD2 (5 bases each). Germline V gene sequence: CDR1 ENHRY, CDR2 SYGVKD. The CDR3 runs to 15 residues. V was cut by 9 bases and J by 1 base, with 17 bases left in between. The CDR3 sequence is CAMGDGAGGTDTQYF. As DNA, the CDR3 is TGTGCCATGGGTGATGGGGCGGGTGGCACAGATACGCAGTATTTT.

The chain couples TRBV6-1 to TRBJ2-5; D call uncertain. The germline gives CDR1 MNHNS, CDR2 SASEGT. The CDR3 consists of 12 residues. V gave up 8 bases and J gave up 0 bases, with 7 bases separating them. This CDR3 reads CASQGYQETQYF. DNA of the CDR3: TGTGCCAGCCAAGGGTACCAAGAGACCCAGTACTTC.

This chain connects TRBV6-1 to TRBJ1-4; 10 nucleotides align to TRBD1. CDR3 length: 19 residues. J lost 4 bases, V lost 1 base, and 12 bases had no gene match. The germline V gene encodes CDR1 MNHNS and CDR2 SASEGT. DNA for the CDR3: TGTGCCAGCAGTGAAGTAGGATGGGACAGGGGTTCTTATAATGAAAAACTGTTTTTT. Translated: CASSEVGWDRGSYNEKLFF.

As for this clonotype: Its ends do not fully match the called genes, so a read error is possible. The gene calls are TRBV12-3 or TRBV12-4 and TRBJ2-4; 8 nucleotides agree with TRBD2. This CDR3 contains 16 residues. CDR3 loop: CASSTTGGGAKNTQYF. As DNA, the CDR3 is TGTGCCAGCAGTACTACGGGGGGGGGGGCCAAAAACACTCAGTATTTC.

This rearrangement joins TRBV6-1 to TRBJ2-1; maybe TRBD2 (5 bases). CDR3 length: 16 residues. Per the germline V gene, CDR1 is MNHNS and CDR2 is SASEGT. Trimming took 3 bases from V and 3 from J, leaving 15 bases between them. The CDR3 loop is CASSDFEGIFYNEQFF. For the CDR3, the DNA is TGTGCCAGCAGTGATTTTGAGGGTATATTCTACAATGAGCAGTTCTTC.

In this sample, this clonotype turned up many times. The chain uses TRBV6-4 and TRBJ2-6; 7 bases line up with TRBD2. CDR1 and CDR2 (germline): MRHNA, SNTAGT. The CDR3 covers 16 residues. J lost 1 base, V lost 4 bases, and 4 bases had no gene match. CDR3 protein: CASSAGLGSGANVLTF. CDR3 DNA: TGTGCCAGCAGTGCAGGACTAGGTTCTGGGGCCAACGTCCTGACTTTC.

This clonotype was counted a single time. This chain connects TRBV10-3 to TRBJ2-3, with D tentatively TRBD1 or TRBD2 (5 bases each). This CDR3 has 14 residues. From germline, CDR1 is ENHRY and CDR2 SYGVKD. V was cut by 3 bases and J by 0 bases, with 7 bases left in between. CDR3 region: CAISDRDSTDTQYF. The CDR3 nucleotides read TGTGCCATCAGTGACAGGGACAGCACAGATACGCAGTATTTT.

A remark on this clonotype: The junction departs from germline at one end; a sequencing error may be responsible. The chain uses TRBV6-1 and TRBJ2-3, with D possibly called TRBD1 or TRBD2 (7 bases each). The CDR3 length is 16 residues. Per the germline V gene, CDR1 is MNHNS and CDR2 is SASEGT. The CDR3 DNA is TGTGCCAGCGGGGGATGGGGGGGAGGGGGGACAGAGACGCAGTATTTT. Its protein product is CASGGWGGGGTETQYF.

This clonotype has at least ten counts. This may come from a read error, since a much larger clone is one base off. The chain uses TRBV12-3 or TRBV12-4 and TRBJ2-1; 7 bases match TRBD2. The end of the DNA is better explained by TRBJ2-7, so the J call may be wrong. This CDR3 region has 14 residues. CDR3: CASSLGGTFDEQYF. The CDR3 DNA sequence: TGTGCCAGCAGCCTCGGGGGGACTTTTGATGAGCAGTACTTC.

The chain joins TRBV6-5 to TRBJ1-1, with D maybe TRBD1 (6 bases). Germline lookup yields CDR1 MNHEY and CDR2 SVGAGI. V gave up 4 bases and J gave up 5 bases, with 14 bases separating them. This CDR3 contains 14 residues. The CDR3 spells CASSSQGRNTEAFF. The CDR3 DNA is TGTGCCAGCAGTTCCCAGGGGAGGAATACTGAAGCTTTCTTT.

The CDR3 here is CASSVDPYNEQFF. CDR3 nucleotide sequence: TGTGCCAGCAGTGTCGACCCATACAATGAGCAGTTCTTC. This chain joins TRBV6-4 and TRBJ2-1; the D is unclear. CDR3 size: 13 residues. From germline, CDR1 is MRHNA and CDR2 SNTAGT. Trimming shortened V by 4 bases and J by 4 bases, and 8 bases separated the two germline ends.